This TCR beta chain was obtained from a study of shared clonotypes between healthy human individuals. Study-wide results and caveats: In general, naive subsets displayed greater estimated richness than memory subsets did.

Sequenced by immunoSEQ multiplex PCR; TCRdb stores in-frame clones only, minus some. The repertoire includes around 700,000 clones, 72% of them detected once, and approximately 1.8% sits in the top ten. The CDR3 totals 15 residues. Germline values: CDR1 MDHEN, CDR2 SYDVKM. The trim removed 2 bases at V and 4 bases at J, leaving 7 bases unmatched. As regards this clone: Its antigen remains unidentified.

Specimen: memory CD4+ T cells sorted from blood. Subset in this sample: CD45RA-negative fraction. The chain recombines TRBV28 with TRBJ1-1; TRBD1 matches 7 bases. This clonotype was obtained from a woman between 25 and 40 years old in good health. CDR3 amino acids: CASSLRYRGFTEAFF. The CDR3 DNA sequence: TGTGCCAGCAGTTTAAGATACAGGGGATTCACTGAAGCTTTCTTT.